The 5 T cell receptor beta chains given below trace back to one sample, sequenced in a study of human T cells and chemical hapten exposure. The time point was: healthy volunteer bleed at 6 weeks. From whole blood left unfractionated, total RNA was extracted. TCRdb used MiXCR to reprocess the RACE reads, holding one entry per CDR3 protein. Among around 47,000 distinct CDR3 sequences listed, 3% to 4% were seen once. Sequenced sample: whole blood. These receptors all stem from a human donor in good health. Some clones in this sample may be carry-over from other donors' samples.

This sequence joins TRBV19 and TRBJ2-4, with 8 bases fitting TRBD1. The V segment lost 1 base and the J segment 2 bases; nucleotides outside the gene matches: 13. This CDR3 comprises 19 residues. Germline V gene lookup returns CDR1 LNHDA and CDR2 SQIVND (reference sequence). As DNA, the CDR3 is TGTGCCAGTAGTATAGCCCCAGGGGGCGGAATCTTATCCAAAAACATTCAGTACTTC. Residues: CASSIAPGGGILSKNIQYF.

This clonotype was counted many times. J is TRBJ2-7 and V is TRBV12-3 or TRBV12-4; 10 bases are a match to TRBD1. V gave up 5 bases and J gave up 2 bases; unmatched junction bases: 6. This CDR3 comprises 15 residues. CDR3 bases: TGTGCCAGCAGTCCCGGGACAGGGGAAGCCTACGAGCAGTACTTC. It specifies CASSPGTGEAYEQYF.

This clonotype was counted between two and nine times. Here the CDR3 DNA reads TGTGCCAGCAGCTTAAAATGGCGGGAGTACTCGGGAAATGAGCAGTTCTTC. Its protein product is CASSLKWREYSGNEQFF. The rearrangement links TRBV7-3 to TRBJ2-1, with 7 bases that match TRBD2. This CDR3 region has 17 residues. Germline loops: CDR1 SGHTA, CDR2 FQGTGA. V lost 1 base to trimming and J lost 7 bases; unmatched junction nucleotides: 13.

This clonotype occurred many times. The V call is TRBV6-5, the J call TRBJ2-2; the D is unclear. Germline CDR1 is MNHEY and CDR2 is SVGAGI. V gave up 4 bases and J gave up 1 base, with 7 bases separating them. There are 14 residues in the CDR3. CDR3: CASSSRWNTGELFF. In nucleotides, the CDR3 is TGTGCCAGCAGTTCCCGGTGGAACACCGGGGAGCTGTTTTTT.

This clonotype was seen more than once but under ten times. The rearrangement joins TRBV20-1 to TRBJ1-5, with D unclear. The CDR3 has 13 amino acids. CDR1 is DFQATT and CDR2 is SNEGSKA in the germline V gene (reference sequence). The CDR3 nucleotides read TGCAGCAGTTCGGGAAGCAGCAATCAGCCCCAGCATTTT. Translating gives CSSSGSSNQPQHF.